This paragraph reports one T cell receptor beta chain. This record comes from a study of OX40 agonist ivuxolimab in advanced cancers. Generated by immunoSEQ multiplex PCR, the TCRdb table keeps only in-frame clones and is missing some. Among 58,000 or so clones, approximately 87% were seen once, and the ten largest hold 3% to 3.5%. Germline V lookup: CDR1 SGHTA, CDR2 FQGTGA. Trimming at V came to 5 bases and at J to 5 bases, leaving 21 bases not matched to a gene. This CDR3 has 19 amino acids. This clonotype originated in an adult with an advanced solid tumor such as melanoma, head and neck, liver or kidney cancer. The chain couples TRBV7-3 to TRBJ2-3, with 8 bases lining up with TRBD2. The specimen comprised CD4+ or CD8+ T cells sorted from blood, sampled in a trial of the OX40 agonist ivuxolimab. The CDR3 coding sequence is TGTGCCAGCAGCCCCCACGGCCCGGCGGGGCGGGGGGCCGGAGATACGCAGTATTTT. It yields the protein CASSPHGPAGRGAGDTQYF. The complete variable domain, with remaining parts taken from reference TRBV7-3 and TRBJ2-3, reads GAGVSQTPSNKVTEKGKYVELRCDPISGHTALYWYRQSLGQGPEFLIYFQGTGAADDSGLPNDRFFAVRPEGSVSTLKIQRTERGDSAVYLCASSPHGPAGRGAGDTQYFGPGTRLTVL.